The rows below give T cell receptor beta chains drawn from one sample of a study of lymphopenia after photon versus proton radiotherapy. Profiling relied on immunoSEQ multiplex PCR, and the TCRdb table lists in-frame clones only, not all of them. The sample has tens of thousands of clones, over 70% seen once. The source material was peripheral blood, sampled from a patient treated with proton-based radiotherapy. Receptors were obtained from an elderly man with esophageal cancer. Both conserved end residues are part of each CDR3. The D gene is left open where the match is weak. Some rows have no size entry. The others give once, few or many, or a class for an expanded clone.

TRBD1	-	TRBV27	TRBJ2-7	TGTGCCAGCAGTTTCCGGACAGGTGGATACGAGCAGTACTTC	CASSFRTGGYEQYF
TRBD1	-	TRBV18	TRBJ2-7	TGTGCCAGCTCCTCGACCGGGACAGGGAGTTTCGAGCAGTACTTC	CASSSTGTGSFEQYF
TRBD1	once	TRBV7-2	TRBJ1-3	TGTGCCAGCAGCTCCGGGACAGTGGGAAACACCATATATTTT	CASSSGTVGNTIYF
-	-	TRBV10-3	TRBJ1-5	TGTGCCATCAGTGGCTCGACAGGCCGCAATCAGCCCCAGCATTTT	CAISGSTGRNQPQHF
-	-	TRBV4-2	TRBJ1-2	TGTGCCAGCAGACCAGGAATAGGGAAGCGCGGCTACACCTTC	CASRPGIGKRGYTF
-	-	TRBV6-1	TRBJ2-3	TGTGCCAGCAGACTCGGATTGGGTACAGATACGCAGTATTTT	CASRLGLGTDTQYF
TRBD1	-	TRBV7-9	TRBJ1-2	TGTGCCAGCAGCTTAGCAGGGGGCATTAACTATGGCTACACCTTC	CASSLAGGINYGYTF
-	-	TRBV7-9	TRBJ1-2	TGTGCCAGCAGCTTGGGGGCACCAGAGAGGGTTGGCTACACCTTC	CASSLGAPERVGYTF
TRBD2	-	TRBV7-9	TRBJ2-3	TGTGCCAGCAGCAACCCCCCGTTGGGCGGGAGAGGCACAGATACGCAGTATTTT	CASSNPPLGGRGTDTQYF
TRBD1	once	TRBV9	TRBJ2-3	TGTGCCAGCAGCCTGACAGGGGTTAGCACAGATACGCAGTATTTT	CASSLTGVSTDTQYF
-	-	TRBV19	TRBJ2-7	TGTGCCAGTAGTATAGTACAAGCGGGTAACTACGAGCAGTACTTC	CASSIVQAGNYEQYF
TRBD1	once	TRBV19	TRBJ2-7	TGTGCCAGTAGTATGATAGGGGGCTCCGAGCAGTACTTC	CASSMIGGSEQYF
-	-	TRBV2	TRBJ2-1	TGTGCCAGCAGTGCTTTTACGGGCTCCTACAATGAGCAGTTCTTC	CASSAFTGSYNEQFF
-	-	TRBV9	TRBJ2-7	TGTGCCAGCAGCGTAGGCGGTGAGACCTACGAGCAGTACTTC	CASSVGGETYEQYF
-	-	TRBV20-1	TRBJ2-3	TGCAGTGCTATCCTTTACGATACGCAGTATTTT	CSAILYDTQYF
-	-	TRBV11-2	TRBJ1-1	TGTGCCAGCAGCCCGCGGATGAACACTGAAGCTTTCTTT	CASSPRMNTEAFF
-	-	TRBV5-5	TRBJ2-5	TGTGCCAGCAGCTTGGGACAGCCAGAGACCCAGTACTTC	CASSLGQPETQYF
-	many	TRBV19	TRBJ1-1	TGTGCCAGTAGAGGCGAGACAATGAACACTGAAGCTTTCTTT	CASRGETMNTEAFF
-	-	TRBV14	TRBJ2-5	TGTGCCAGCAGCCAAGACTGGCAGACCCAGTACTTC	CASSQDWQTQYF
-	-	TRBV27	TRBJ1-1	TGTGCCAGCAGTTTACTCCGCTTCAGGGGAGGTACTGAAGCTTTCTTT	CASSLLRFRGGTEAFF
TRBD1	-	TRBV6-1	TRBJ2-2	TGTGCCAGCAGTGGAGGGGCAAAGGACAGGGTGTTCGGGGAGCTGTTTTTT	CASSGGAKDRVFGELFF
-	-	TRBV7-9	TRBJ2-1	TGTGCCAGCAGCTCGACCAGGGGAGGGGGCGCAGGAGGGCAGTTCTTC	CASSSTRGGGAGGQFF
-	-	TRBV5-4	TRBJ1-2	TGTGCCAGCAGCTTGGACGTTGGCTATGGCTACACCTTC	CASSLDVGYGYTF
TRBD2	-	TRBV6-5	TRBJ2-7	TGTGCCAGCACCGTCCATGCGGGAGAAGACGAGCAGTACTTC	CASTVHAGEDEQYF
TRBD1	once	TRBV5-1	TRBJ1-1	TGCGCCAGCAGCTTGGTCGGACAGGGGAGAGATGAAGCTTTCTTT	CASSLVGQGRDEAFF
TRBD2	once	TRBV4-2	TRBJ2-7	TGTGCCAGCAGCCAAGACGGGTTAGCGGGGGGGACCTACGAGCAGTACTTC	CASSQDGLAGGTYEQYF
-	-	TRBV5-4	TRBJ1-1	TGTGCCAGCAGCTTGGTAAACACTGAAGCTTTCTTT	CASSLVNTEAFF
-	few	TRBV6-5	TRBJ1-3	TGTGCCAGCAGCTCGACAAACCCTGGAAACACCATATATTTT	CASSSTNPGNTIYF
TRBD1	-	TRBV5-6	TRBJ1-1	TGTGCCAGCAGCTTGGGGACAGGGGTTACTGAAGCTTTCTTT	CASSLGTGVTEAFF
-	-	TRBV5-1	TRBJ1-2	TGCGCCAGCAGCATCCTATTCCGGGACACAACCTCAAACTATGGCTACACCTTC	CASSILFRDTTSNYGYTF
-	-	TRBV4-3	TRBJ2-3	TGCGCCAGCAGCCCAATACAGGGCACAGATACGCAGTATTTT	CASSPIQGTDTQYF
TRBD1	few	TRBV2	TRBJ1-2	TGTGCCAGCAGCGTACAGGGGGCTTGGGGCTACACCTTC	CASSVQGAWGYTF
TRBD1	-	TRBV29-1	TRBJ2-7	TGCAGCGTTGAAGGGGGACAGAACAAATTAGAGCAGTACTTC	CSVEGGQNKLEQYF
-	-	TRBV2	TRBJ2-5	TGTGCCAGCAGTGAGATGGGGAGCATCCAAGAGACCCAGTACTTC	CASSEMGSIQETQYF
-	-	TRBV6-6	TRBJ1-5	TGTGCCAGCAGTTCCCAGGGTGATCAGCCCCAGCATTTT	CASSSQGDQPQHF
-	-	TRBV28	TRBJ1-5	TGTGCCAGCAGTCCCCACCGGGTCGGTATTAGCAATCAGCCCCAGCATTTT	CASSPHRVGISNQPQHF